This T cell receptor beta chain was recovered during a study of T cells in Graves' hyperthyroidism and ophthalmopathy. Whole-study results and caveats: Through a model of 13 V-J features, ophthalmopathy was separated from stable hyperthyroidism. Among thyroid clonotypes expanded above 0.001, most also appeared in blood.

As to this clonotype: Its target is unknown.

Germline values: CDR1 LGHDT, CDR2 YNNKEL (reference sequence). Trimming removed 1 base from V and 5 bases from J, with 11 bases in between. The CDR3 is 14 residues long. Used for diagnoses were clinical symptoms, serum thyroxine and TRAb, thyroid ultrasound and orbital computed tomography. Template material for amplifying TCR beta CDR3 regions consisted of RNA transcripts. The study used the HTBI primer set for a first-round RT-PCR of the TCR CDR3. TCRdb re-analysed the multiplex PCR reads in MiXCR, keeping a single row per CDR3 protein. The profile shows about 840,000 distinct CDR3 sequences, around 38% of them singletons.

The TCR originated in a young man with Graves' hyperthyroidism. The chain carries TRBV3-1 and TRBJ1-1; TRBD1 is a possible D gene (5 bases). Material for sequencing was blood. The chain's CDR3 is CASSQAQGGTEAFF. The CDR3 DNA follows: TGTGCCAGCAGCCAAGCCCAGGGTGGGACTGAAGCTTTCTTT.